This TCR beta chain is from a study of blood T cells in healthy people across ages. The germline CDR1 and CDR2 sequences are LGHDT and YNNKEL (reference sequence). The CDR3 is 14 residues long. Comment on this clonotype: As yet, its antigen is unknown.

Primed by a sample-barcoded 5' primer and a J-beta primer mix, a second PCR proceeded for about 7 to 12 cycles. Via MiXCR, TCRdb re-called the 5' RACE reads, giving one row per CDR3 protein. The data hold more than 700,000 distinct CDR3 sequences, with 53% observed a single time. Study outcomes and limitations: When one million T cells were used, diversity estimates were thought to be underestimates.

This receptor was taken from a man older than 75 in good health. V is TRBV3-1 and J is TRBJ2-4; 9 nucleotides match TRBD1. TRBJ2-7 matches the DNA end more closely, so the J call is doubtful. The sample consisted of blood. The DNA for the CDR3 is TGTGCCAGCAGCCAAGGAACAGGGGGCCACGAGCAGTACTTC. Amino acids: CASSQGTGGHEQYF.